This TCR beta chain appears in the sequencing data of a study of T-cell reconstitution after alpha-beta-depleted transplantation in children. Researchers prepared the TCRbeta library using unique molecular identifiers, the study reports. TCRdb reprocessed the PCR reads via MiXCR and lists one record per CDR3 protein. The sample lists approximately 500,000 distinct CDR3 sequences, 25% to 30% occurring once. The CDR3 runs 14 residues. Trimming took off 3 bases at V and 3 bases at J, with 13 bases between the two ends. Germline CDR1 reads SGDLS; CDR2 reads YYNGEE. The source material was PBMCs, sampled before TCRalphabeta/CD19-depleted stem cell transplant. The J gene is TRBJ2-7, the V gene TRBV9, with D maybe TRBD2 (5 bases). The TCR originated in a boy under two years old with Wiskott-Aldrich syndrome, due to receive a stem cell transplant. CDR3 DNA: TGTGCCAGCAGCGCCAGTAGCGCCAACTACGAGCAGTACTTC. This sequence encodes CASSASSANYEQYF.